A selection of T cell receptor beta chains follows, all from one sample in a study of cytomegalovirus exposure and HLA in healthy donors. The repertoire was sequenced with immunoSEQ multiplex PCR; TCRdb's copy has only in-frame clones and lacks some. The data show 85,000 to 100,000 clones, with around 77% seen just once and roughly 3.2% held by the top ten. Sequencing used PBMCs. Every receptor here comes from a man aged 35 to 55 in good health and CMV-seronegative. Both conserved end residues are part of each CDR3. The D gene is left open where the match is weak. The size entry is marked missing in some rows and otherwise reads once, few, many or a size class.

J,D,V,size,length,DNA,CDR3
TRBJ1-1,.,TRBV21-1,.,16,TGTGCCAGCAGCAAAGCGCAGAGGGTGGGGAACACTGAAGCTTTCTTT,CASSKAQRVGNTEAFF
TRBJ2-2,.,TRBV18,few,13,TGTGCCAGCTCACCGGCCAGCACCGGGGAGCTGTTTTTT,CASSPASTGELFF
TRBJ1-3,TRBD1,TRBV6-1,.,13,TGTGCCAGCAGCATGACAGGGGGAAACACCATATATTTT,CASSMTGGNTIYF
TRBJ2-3,.,TRBV30,.,15,TGTGCCTGGAGTGAGGACAGCGCTCGGGCAGATACGCAGTATTTT,CAWSEDSARADTQYF
TRBJ2-2,.,TRBV5-1,.,16,TGCGCCAGCAGCTCCCGCTCGACAGGGAACACCGGGGAGCTGTTTTTT,CASSSRSTGNTGELFF
TRBJ2-1,.,TRBV27,.,11,TGTGCCAGCAGCCGTAGCGATGAGCAGTTCTTC,CASSRSDEQFF
TRBJ2-5,TRBD1,TRBV5-1,.,14,TGCGCCAGCAGCGTAGGGACAGGGGGGGAGACCCAGTACTTC,CASSVGTGGETQYF
TRBJ1-1,.,TRBV14,.,14,TGTGCCAGCAGCCAAGTACTGGGGGCCACTGAAGCTTTCTTT,CASSQVLGATEAFF
TRBJ1-6,TRBD1,TRBV7-2,.,19,TGTGCCAGCAGCTTGCTAACCCGACAGGGGAGCTCCTATAATTCACCCCTCCACTTT,CASSLLTRQGSSYNSPLHF
TRBJ2-1,TRBD2,TRBV28,.,12,TGTGCAACAACGGGGGGGGCCAATGAGCAGTTCTTC,CATTGGANEQFF
TRBJ1-2,.,TRBV28,few,13,TGTGCCAGCATCCCTCGAGCTAACTATGGCTACACCTTC,CASIPRANYGYTF
TRBJ1-1,TRBD1,TRBV6-6,.,14,TGTGCCAGCGGATTATCGGACAGGGGTACTGAAGCTTTCTTT,CASGLSDRGTEAFF
TRBJ1-4,TRBD1,TRBV4-1,.,16,TGCGCCAGCAGCCAAACTCCCGGACAGGAGCATGAAAAACTGTTTTTT,CASSQTPGQEHEKLFF
TRBJ2-3,TRBD2,TRBV30,.,21,TGTGCCTGGAGATATCCCTTTAGCGGGACTGCAGTTGGGCCTAGCACAGATACGCAGTATTTT,CAWRYPFSGTAVGPSTDTQYF
TRBJ2-3,TRBD2,TRBV6-5,.,16,TGTGCCAGCAGATACTGGCGGGAGGGGGGCACAGATACGCAGTATTTT,CASRYWREGGTDTQYF
TRBJ2-7,.,TRBV19,.,14,TGTGCCAGTAGTATCGCTGGGGCCACCTACGAGCAGTACTTC,CASSIAGATYEQYF
TRBJ1-5,.,TRBV4-1,.,16,TGCGCCAGCAGCCAAGATACTGGCAGGGGAGCGAAGCCCCAGCATTTT,CASSQDTGRGAKPQHF
TRBJ2-3,TRBD2,TRBV28,few,14,TGTGCCAGCAACGGCGGGAGAGTTACAGATACGCAGTATTTT,CASNGGRVTDTQYF
TRBJ1-6,.,TRBV30,once,15,TGTGCCTGGAGTGTAGGACAGAGCTATAATTCACCCCTCCACTTT,CAWSVGQSYNSPLHF
TRBJ2-1,TRBD2,TRBV5-1,.,15,TGCGCCAGCAGCTTGCTAGCGGGGGGTGTTAATGAGCAGTTCTTC,CASSLLAGGVNEQFF
TRBJ2-7,TRBD1,TRBV11-2,.,18,TGTGCCAGCAGCTTAGCGTTATCTCGACAGGGCTATTCCTACGAGCAGTACTTC,CASSLALSRQGYSYEQYF
TRBJ2-1,.,TRBV19,.,14,TGTGCCAGTAGTACGGGGGGATGGGGGGCTGAGCAGTTCTTC,CASSTGGWGAEQFF